This T cell receptor beta chain appears in the sequencing data of a study of identical twins. The study's findings and limits: Shared out-of-frame alpha sequences (those common to twins) showed excess low generation probability. Models, which agreed with sharing between unrelated individuals, nonetheless underestimated the out-of-frame TCR alpha sharing seen in monozygotic twins. Fewer insertions marked abundant cord blood beta clonotypes; young adult naive trended weakly, memory not at all.

CDR1 LGHDT and CDR2 YNNKEL come from the germline V gene (reference sequence). Trimming cost V 8 bases and J 1 base, with 12 bases left between them. The CDR3 is made up of 13 amino acids. TCRdb processed the 5' RACE reads anew with MiXCR; each CDR3 protein has one entry. In the table there are about 660,000 distinct CDR3 sequences, over 8.5% of which are singletons. This clonotype was recorded at least ten times. As yet, its antigen is unknown. The same data also contributed to another study, on yellow fever vaccine responses in identical twins. In that study: Twins showed a vaccine T cell response that reportedly seemed partly convergent, partly personalized.

This TCR was sampled from a woman between 18 and 29 years old in good health. Sequenced sample: PBMCs. The V call is TRBV3-1, the J call TRBJ2-7, with D uncertain. DNA of the CDR3: TGTGCCAGCCACGACTCTCTGTCCTACGAGCAGTACTTC. It codes for CASHDSLSYEQYF.